Presented here are 5 T cell receptor beta chains from one specimen sequenced in a study of identical twins. TCRdb fed the 5' RACE reads into MiXCR, producing one record per CDR3 protein. The sample contains approximately 670,000 distinct CDR3 sequences, roughly 6.2% of which appear only once. The specimen sequenced was naive T cells sorted from blood. The origin of the receptors is a man younger than 35 in good health.

Many counts were recorded for this clonotype. The rearrangement uses TRBV5-1 and TRBJ2-7; TRBD1 matches 10 bases. The germline CDR1 and CDR2 sequences are SGHRS and YFSETQ. The V and J ends lost 3 bases and 3 bases, in that order; junction bases with no gene match: 3. The length of the CDR3 is 14 residues. The DNA of the CDR3 is TGCGCCAGCAGCTCGACAGGGGGCCGCTACGAGCAGTACTTC. It is translated as CASSSTGGRYEQYF.

This clonotype was detected ten times or more. The chain combines TRBV12-5 with TRBJ2-3, with D unresolved. V shed 3 bases and J shed 4 bases, with 5 bases lying between them. The CDR3 is 12 amino acids. Per the germline V gene, CDR1 is LGHNT and CDR2 is FRNRAP. CDR3 region: CASGFLADTQYF. The CDR3 DNA sequence: TGTGCTAGTGGTTTCTTAGCAGATACGCAGTATTTT.

This clonotype is a singleton in its sample. V usage is TRBV7-9 and J usage is TRBJ2-7; D is possibly TRBD2 (5 bases). The CDR3 consists of 13 residues. Between the trimmed V and J ends, which lost 5 bases and 3 bases, there was a span of 11 bases. The germline V gene encodes CDR1 SEHNR and CDR2 FQNEAQ (reference sequence). The CDR3 protein is CASSPATSYEQYV. The DNA for the CDR3 is TGTGCCAGCAGCCCGGCTACTAGCTACGAGCAGTACGTC.

This sequence joins TRBV9 and TRBJ2-1, with D possibly called TRBD1 or TRBD2 (5 bases each). Trimming left V 2 bases short and J 8 bases short, with 14 bases between. Germline CDR1 SGDLS, CDR2 YYNGEE. The CDR3 loop spans 14 amino acids. The CDR3 spells CASSVERTTDEQFF. The CDR3, as DNA: TGTGCCAGCAGCGTGGAGCGGACAACGGATGAGCAGTTCTTC.

This clonotype was seen only a few times. The chain links TRBV6-2 or TRBV6-3 to TRBJ2-4; tentatively, D is TRBD1 (5 bases). Per the germline V gene, CDR1 is MNHEY and CDR2 is SVGEGT. V was cut by 2 bases and J by 0 bases, with 20 bases left in between. The CDR3 contains 19 residues. The CDR3 protein is CASSYRPGGALIAKNIQYF. The CDR3 DNA is TGTGCCAGCAGTTACCGCCCCGGTGGGGCGCTAATAGCCAAAAACATTCAGTACTTC.